A selection of T cell receptor beta chains follows, all from one sample in a study of T cells after yellow fever vaccination. TCRdb passed the 5' RACE reads through MiXCR, listing each CDR3 protein once. There are 620,000 or so distinct CDR3 sequences in the sample; around a sixth occur only once, and 17% lies in the top ten. The source material was PBMCs, sampled 5 to 6 days after the first yellow fever vaccination. Receptor source: a man younger than 35 who received the YFV17D yellow fever vaccine. Both conserved end residues are part of each CDR3. Each record gives: J gene, clone size, D gene, V gene, CDR3 DNA, CDR3 protein. A D gene is named only where the DNA matches it firmly. Part of the rows lack a size; the others show once, few, many or a class for expanded clones.

TRBJ2-1	.	.	TRBV4-2	TGTGCCAGCAGCCGCGACGGTGAGCAGTTCTTC	CASSRDGEQFF
TRBJ1-5	.	TRBD1	TRBV7-9	TGTGCCAGCAGCTCATCCGGGACAGGGGAGATTCAGCCCCAGCATTTT	CASSSSGTGEIQPQHF
TRBJ1-5	.	.	TRBV12-3/TRBV12-4	TGTGCCAGCAGCGGGACCTCGGGCAATCAGCCCCAGCATTTT	CASSGTSGNQPQHF
TRBJ2-5	.	.	TRBV20-1	TGCAGTGCGGCTAGAAGAGAGACCCAGTACTTC	CSAARRETQYF
TRBJ2-5	many	.	TRBV5-1	TGCGCCAGCAGTCTTGGGTTGGTAGCGGCCGATCAAGAGACCCAGTACTTC	CASSLGLVAADQETQYF
TRBJ1-1	few	.	TRBV6-1	TGTGCCAGCAGAACGACAGCGAACACTGAAGCTTTCTTT	CASRTTANTEAFF
TRBJ2-6	.	TRBD1	TRBV6-2/TRBV6-3	TGTGCCAGCAGTCCAACAGGGGGCGGTGGGGCCAACGTCCTGACTTTC	CASSPTGGGGANVLTF
TRBJ1-1	few	.	TRBV9	TGTGCCAGCAGCGACCTTTTCCGGGGCCGAGCTTTCTTT	CASSDLFRGRAFF
TRBJ1-5	.	.	TRBV3-1	TGTGCCAGCAGCCAAGCGCCCGTACAGCCCCAGCATTTT	CASSQAPVQPQHF
TRBJ2-7	.	TRBD2	TRBV4-1	TGCGCCAGCAGGGCGTCTAGCGGGGGATCCTACGAGCAGTACTTC	CASRASSGGSYEQYF
TRBJ2-1	.	.	TRBV23-1	TGCGCCAGCAGTCAGGGGGGGGACAGGTTGGTTGGAAATGAGCAGTTCTTC	CASSQGGDRLVGNEQFF
TRBJ2-7	.	TRBD1	TRBV12-3/TRBV12-4	TGTGCCAGCAGTTCCCGACAGGGGCATTCCTACGAGCAGTACTTC	CASSSRQGHSYEQYF
TRBJ1-1	.	.	TRBV28	TGTGCCAGCAGGAACCCTTGGGGCAGAAAAACTGAAGCTTTCTTT	CASRNPWGRKTEAFF
TRBJ1-1	few	.	TRBV20-1	TGCAGTGCTAAAGGCAGTCTGAACACTGAAGCTTTCTTT	CSAKGSLNTEAFF
TRBJ2-4	.	.	TRBV4-1	TGCGCCAGCAGCCAGTTCGGGGGCGAAAACATTCAGTACTTC	CASSQFGGENIQYF
TRBJ1-5	few	.	TRBV28	TGTGCCAGCAGTCCCCGTTTTCGGGACAATCAGCCCCAGCATTTT	CASSPRFRDNQPQHF
TRBJ1-1	.	.	TRBV25-1	TGTGCCAGCAGTCTCGGCGGGCATGATTTCTTT	CASSLGGHDFF
TRBJ2-5	.	.	TRBV7-9	TGTGCCAGCAGCTTAGACGCCCTGCCGGAGACCCAGTACTTC	CASSLDALPETQYF
TRBJ1-2	.	.	TRBV5-1	TGCGCCAGCAGCAGGGGGACGGCGTCTGACTATGGCTACACCTTC	CASSRGTASDYGYTF
TRBJ2-3	.	TRBD2	TRBV7-2	TGTGCCAGCAGCGATCTCCTTGGCGGGGGGACCACAGATACGCAGTATTTT	CASSDLLGGGTTDTQYF
TRBJ1-5	many	.	TRBV12-3/TRBV12-4	TGTGCCAGCAGTTTTTTTCCACCTAGCAATCAGCCCCAGCATTTT	CASSFFPPSNQPQHF
TRBJ2-5	.	TRBD1	TRBV7-7	TGTGCCAGCAGCTTGTTCGCCCCCGGGACAGGGGATGGAGAGACCCAGTACTTC	CASSLFAPGTGDGETQYF
TRBJ2-2	few	.	TRBV29-1	TGCAGCGTGACTGGGCGCACCGGGGAGCTGTTTTTT	CSVTGRTGELFF
TRBJ2-4	.	.	TRBV6-2/TRBV6-3	TGTGCCAGCAGCGCCGCAGGGGAACTAGCCAAAAACATTCAGTACTTC	CASSAAGELAKNIQYF
TRBJ2-1	.	TRBD2	TRBV3-1	TGTGCCAGCAGCCAAGATTGGAGCGGGGGACGGGAGCAGTTCTTC	CASSQDWSGGREQFF
TRBJ1-1	.	.	TRBV11-3	TGTGCCAGCAGCTTAGGACGAGGCGCAGCTTTCTTT	CASSLGRGAAFF
TRBJ1-1	few	TRBD1	TRBV7-9	TGTGCCAGCAGCTTAGCCGGACAGGGTAAGGCTTTCTTT	CASSLAGQGKAFF
TRBJ2-1	few	TRBD1	TRBV12-3/TRBV12-4	TGTGCCAGCAGCGACAGGGACCCTGAGCAGTTCTTC	CASSDRDPEQFF
TRBJ2-5	few	TRBD2	TRBV20-1	TGCAGTGCTAGTCCACTAGCGGGGGGAGTAGAGACCCAGTACTTC	CSASPLAGGVETQYF
TRBJ2-5	.	.	TRBV25-1	TGTGCCGCAGGAGAGGGGAGGCAGACCCAGTACTTC	CAAGEGRQTQYF
TRBJ2-2	once	.	TRBV7-2	TGTGCCAGCAGCCCCAGTCCCGGGGAGCTGTTTTTT	CASSPSPGELFF
TRBJ2-2	.	.	TRBV20-1	TGCAGTGCTAGAGATTTTGGTCGCACCGGGGAGCTGTTTTTT	CSARDFGRTGELFF
TRBJ1-4	few	.	TRBV5-1	TGCGCCAGCAGCTTGGAGGGGACGGTCGGGGAAAAACTGTTTTTT	CASSLEGTVGEKLFF
TRBJ2-7	.	.	TRBV5-1	TGCGCCAGCAGCCCGGGGGGGACAGACTCCTACGAGCAGTACTTC	CASSPGGTDSYEQYF
TRBJ2-3	.	TRBD2	TRBV3-1	TGTGCCAGCAGCCAAGATCGAGTACTAGCGGGGACAGATACGCAGTATTTT	CASSQDRVLAGTDTQYF
TRBJ2-1	.	.	TRBV3-1	TGTGCCAGCAGCCAGGAGAGCGGCTCAAGAGACAATGAGCAGTTCTTC	CASSQESGSRDNEQFF
TRBJ2-4	.	.	TRBV7-2	TGTGCCAGCAGCTTCTCTAGCACCGGGTCCAGATCCTTC	CASSFSSTGSRSF
TRBJ1-2	.	.	TRBV29-1	TGCAGCGGTGAGGAGGCTTATGGCTACACCTTC	CSGEEAYGYTF
TRBJ2-3	few	.	TRBV6-1	TGTGCCAGCAGTGAATTCACAGGGACGCAGTATTTT	CASSEFTGTQYF
TRBJ2-1	many	.	TRBV5-1	TGCGCCAGCAGCTTGGGTTCTAGCTCCAATGAGCAGTTCTTC	CASSLGSSSNEQFF
TRBJ1-1	few	.	TRBV6-1	TGTGCCAGCAGTGTTTCTGAGGGTAACACTGAAGCTTTCTTT	CASSVSEGNTEAFF
TRBJ1-2	few	.	TRBV4-3	TGCGCCAGCAGCCTGCAGTCCACTAACTATGGCTACACCTTC	CASSLQSTNYGYTF
TRBJ2-3	.	TRBD2	TRBV7-8	TGTGCCAGCAGCTTAGTAGCGGGGGGCTTAAGCACAGATACGCAGTATTTT	CASSLVAGGLSTDTQYF
TRBJ2-1	.	.	TRBV12-3/TRBV12-4	TGTGCCAGCAGTTCGGGACTTTCTTATGAGCAGTTCTTC	CASSSGLSYEQFF
TRBJ2-3	.	TRBD2	TRBV6-1	TGTGCCAGCAGCCTAGACATTACTAGCGGGACGAGCACAGATACGCAGTATTTT	CASSLDITSGTSTDTQYF
TRBJ2-5	few	.	TRBV11-2	TGTGCCAGCAGCAGAAGGGGCCTAACACGAGAGACCCAGTACTTC	CASSRRGLTRETQYF
TRBJ2-1	once	TRBD2	TRBV6-2/TRBV6-3	TGTGCCAGCAGTCGCGGGGGGCCGAGCTCCTACAATGAGCAGTTCTTC	CASSRGGPSSYNEQFF
TRBJ2-3	.	.	TRBV13	TGTGCCAGCAGCCCACTCGCTGGCGGGGTCAGCACAGATACGCAGTATTTT	CASSPLAGGVSTDTQYF
TRBJ2-3	many	.	TRBV5-6	TGTGCCAGCAGCTTGGTTGGGGGCCACACAGATACGCAGTATTTT	CASSLVGGHTDTQYF
TRBJ1-1	many	.	TRBV27	TGTGCCAGCAGTTTAATGAAGAACACTGAAGCTTTCTTT	CASSLMKNTEAFF